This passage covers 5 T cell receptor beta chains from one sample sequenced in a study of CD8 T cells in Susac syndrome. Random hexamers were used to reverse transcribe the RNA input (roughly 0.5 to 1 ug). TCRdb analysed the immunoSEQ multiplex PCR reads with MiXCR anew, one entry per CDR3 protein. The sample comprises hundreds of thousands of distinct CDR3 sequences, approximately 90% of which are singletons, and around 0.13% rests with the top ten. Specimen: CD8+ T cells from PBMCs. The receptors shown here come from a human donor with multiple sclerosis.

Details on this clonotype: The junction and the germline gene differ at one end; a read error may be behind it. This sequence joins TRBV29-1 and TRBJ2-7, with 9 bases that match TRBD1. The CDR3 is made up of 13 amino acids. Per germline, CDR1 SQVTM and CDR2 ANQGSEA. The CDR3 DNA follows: TGCAGCGTTCGGACAGGGGCCTCCCACGAGCAGTACTTC. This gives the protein CSVRTGASHEQYF.

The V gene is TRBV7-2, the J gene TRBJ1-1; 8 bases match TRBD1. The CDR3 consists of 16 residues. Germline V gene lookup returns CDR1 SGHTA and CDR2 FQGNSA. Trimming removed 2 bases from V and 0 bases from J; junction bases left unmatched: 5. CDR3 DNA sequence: TGTGCCAGCAGCTTATGGGGACAGGCGTTGAACACTGAAGCTTTCTTT. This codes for CASSLWGQALNTEAFF.

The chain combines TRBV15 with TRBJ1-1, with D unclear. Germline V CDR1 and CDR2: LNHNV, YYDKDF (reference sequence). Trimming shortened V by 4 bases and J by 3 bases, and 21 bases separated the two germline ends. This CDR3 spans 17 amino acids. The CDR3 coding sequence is TGTGCCACCAGCATCATCCCCCGGGATTCTTTGGACACTGAAGCTTTCTTT. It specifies CATSIIPRDSLDTEAFF.

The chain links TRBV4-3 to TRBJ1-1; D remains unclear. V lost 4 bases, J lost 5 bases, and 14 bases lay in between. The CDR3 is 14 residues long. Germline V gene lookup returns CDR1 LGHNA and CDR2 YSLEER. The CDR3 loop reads CASSRDKETTEAFF. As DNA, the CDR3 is TGCGCCAGCAGCCGAGACAAGGAGACGACTGAAGCTTTCTTT.

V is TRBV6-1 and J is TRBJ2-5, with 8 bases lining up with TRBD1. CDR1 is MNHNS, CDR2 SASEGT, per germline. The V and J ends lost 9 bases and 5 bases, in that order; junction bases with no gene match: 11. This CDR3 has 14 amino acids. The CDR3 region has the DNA TGTGCCAGTACCGGGACAGGCATGGGGGAGACCCAGTACTTC. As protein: CASTGTGMGETQYF.